The sequence of this T cell receptor beta chain was determined in a study of blood T cell repertoires in COVID-19. Background on the study: Samples came from the United States, Italy and Spain, spanning acute and convalescent COVID-19. PBMCs, B-cell-depleted T cells, or T cells were the source of the cDNA or gDNA that made up the material.

As handled by the study authors: Scientists estimated how many nucleated cells there were by amplifying reference gene primers. The method was immunoSEQ multiplex PCR; TCRdb's version includes in-frame clones alone and lacks a portion of them. The V and J calls and clone size come from that table; D and trimming were worked out from the DNA. The table shows approximately 190,000 clones, with approximately 84% occurring only once. The CDR3 covers 13 residues. V lost 2 bases to trimming and J lost 5 bases, with 8 bases between them. Per the germline V gene, CDR1 is LNHDA and CDR2 is SQIVND (reference sequence).

This receptor was taken from a woman in her 70s with active or convalescent COVID-19. This chain links TRBV19 with TRBJ2-3; D ambiguous. Sequenced: peripheral blood. CDR3 protein: CASSIQFVDTQYF. The CDR3 DNA reads TGTGCCAGTAGTATACAGTTTGTAGATACGCAGTATTTT.